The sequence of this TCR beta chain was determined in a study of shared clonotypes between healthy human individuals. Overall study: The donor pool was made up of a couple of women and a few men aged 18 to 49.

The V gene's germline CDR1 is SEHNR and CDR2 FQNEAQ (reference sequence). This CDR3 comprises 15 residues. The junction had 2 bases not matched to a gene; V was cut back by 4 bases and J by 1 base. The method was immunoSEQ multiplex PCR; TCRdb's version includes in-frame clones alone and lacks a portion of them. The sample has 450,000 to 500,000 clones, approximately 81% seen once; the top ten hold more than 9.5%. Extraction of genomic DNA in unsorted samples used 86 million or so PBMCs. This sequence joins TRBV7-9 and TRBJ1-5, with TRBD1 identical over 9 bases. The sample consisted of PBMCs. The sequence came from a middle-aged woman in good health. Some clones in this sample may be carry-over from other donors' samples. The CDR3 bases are TGTGCCAGCAGCTCAGACAGGGGGAGCAATCAGCCCCAGCATTTT. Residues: CASSSDRGSNQPQHF.